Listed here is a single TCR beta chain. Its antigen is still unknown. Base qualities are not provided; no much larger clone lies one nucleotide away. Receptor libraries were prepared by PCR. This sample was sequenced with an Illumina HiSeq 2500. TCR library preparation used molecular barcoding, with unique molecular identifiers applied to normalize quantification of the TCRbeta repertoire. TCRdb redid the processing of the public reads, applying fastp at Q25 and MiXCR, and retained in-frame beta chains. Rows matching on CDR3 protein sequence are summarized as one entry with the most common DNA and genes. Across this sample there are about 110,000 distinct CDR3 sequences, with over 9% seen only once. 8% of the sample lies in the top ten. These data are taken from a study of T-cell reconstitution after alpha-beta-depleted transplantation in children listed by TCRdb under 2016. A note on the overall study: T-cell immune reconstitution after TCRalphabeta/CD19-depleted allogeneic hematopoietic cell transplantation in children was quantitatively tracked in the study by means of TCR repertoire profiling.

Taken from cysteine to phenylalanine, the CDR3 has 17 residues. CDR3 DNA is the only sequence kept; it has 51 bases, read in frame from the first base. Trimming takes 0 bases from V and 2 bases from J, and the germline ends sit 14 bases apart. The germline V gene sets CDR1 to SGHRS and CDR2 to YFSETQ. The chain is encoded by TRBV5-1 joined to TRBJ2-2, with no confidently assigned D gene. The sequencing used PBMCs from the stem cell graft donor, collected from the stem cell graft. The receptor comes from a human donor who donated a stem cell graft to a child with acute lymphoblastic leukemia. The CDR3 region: CASSLGAVVGNTGELFF. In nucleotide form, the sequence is TGCGCCAGCAGCTTGGGGGCTGTGGTAGGCAACACCGGGGAGCTGTTTTTT.